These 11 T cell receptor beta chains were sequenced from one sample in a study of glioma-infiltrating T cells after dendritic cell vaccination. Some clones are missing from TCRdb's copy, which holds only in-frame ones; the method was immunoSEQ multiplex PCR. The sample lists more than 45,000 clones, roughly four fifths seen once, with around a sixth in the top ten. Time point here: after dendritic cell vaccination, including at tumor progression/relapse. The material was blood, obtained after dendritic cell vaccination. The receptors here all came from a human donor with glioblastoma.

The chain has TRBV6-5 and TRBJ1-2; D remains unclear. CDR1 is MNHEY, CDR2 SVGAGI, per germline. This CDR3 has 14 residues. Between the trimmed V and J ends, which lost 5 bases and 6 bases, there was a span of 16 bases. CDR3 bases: TGTGCCAGCAGTAACGGCGGGTGGCGGGATGGCTACACCTTC. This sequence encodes CASSNGGWRDGYTF.

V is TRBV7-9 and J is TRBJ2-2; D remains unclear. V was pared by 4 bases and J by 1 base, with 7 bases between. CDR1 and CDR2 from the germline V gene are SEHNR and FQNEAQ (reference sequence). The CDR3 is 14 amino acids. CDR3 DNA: TGTGCCAGCAGCTCTCTAAGGAACACCGGGGAGCTGTTTTTT. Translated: CASSSLRNTGELFF.

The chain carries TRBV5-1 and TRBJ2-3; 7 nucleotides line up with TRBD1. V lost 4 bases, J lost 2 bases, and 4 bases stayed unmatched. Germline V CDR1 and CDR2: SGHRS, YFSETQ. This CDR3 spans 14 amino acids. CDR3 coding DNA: TGCGCCAGCAGCGGGACAGCTGTCACAGATACGCAGTATTTT. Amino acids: CASSGTAVTDTQYF.

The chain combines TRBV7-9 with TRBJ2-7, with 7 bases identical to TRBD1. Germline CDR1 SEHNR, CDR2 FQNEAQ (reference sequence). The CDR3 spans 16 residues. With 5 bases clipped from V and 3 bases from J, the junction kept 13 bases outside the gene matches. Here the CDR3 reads CASSPLTGRVLYEQYF. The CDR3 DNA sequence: TGTGCCAGCAGCCCCCTGACAGGGCGCGTCCTCTACGAGCAGTACTTC.

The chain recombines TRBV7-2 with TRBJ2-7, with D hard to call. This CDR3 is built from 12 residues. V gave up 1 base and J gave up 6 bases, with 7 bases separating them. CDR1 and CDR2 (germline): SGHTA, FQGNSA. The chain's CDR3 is CASSLGVSEQYF. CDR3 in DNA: TGTGCCAGCAGCTTAGGTGTCAGCGAGCAGTACTTC.

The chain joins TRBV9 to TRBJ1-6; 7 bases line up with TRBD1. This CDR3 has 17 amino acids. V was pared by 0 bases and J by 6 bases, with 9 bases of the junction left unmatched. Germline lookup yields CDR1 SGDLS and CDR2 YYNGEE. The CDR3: CASSVAGEGAFNSPLHF. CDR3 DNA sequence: TGTGCCAGCAGCGTAGCAGGAGAGGGGGCGTTTAATTCACCCCTCCACTTT. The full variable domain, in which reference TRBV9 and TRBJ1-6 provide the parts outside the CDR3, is DSGVTQTPKHLITATGQRVTLRCSPRSGDLSVYWYQQSLDQGLQFLIQYYNGEERAKGNILERFSAQQFPDLHSELNLSSLELGDSALYFCASSVAGEGAFNSPLHFGNGTRLTVT.

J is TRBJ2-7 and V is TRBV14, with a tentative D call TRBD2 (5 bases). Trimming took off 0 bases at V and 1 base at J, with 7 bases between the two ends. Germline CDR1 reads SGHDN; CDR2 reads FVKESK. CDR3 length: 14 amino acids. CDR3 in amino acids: CASSQDTGSYEQYF. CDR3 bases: TGTGCCAGCAGCCAAGACACGGGATCCTACGAGCAGTACTTC. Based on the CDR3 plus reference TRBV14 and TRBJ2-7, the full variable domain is EAGVTQFPSHSVIEKGQTVTLRCDPISGHDNLYWYRRVMGKEIKFLLHFVKESKQDESGMPNNRFLAERTGGTYSTLKVQPAELEDSGVYFCASSQDTGSYEQYFGPGTRLTVT.

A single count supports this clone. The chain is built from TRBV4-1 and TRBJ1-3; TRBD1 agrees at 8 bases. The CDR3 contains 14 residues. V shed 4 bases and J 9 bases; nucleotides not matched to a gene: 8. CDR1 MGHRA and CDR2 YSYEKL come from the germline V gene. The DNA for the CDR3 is TGCGCCAGCAGCCCCGGACAGGGACGGGTCACCATATATTTT. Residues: CASSPGQGRVTIYF.

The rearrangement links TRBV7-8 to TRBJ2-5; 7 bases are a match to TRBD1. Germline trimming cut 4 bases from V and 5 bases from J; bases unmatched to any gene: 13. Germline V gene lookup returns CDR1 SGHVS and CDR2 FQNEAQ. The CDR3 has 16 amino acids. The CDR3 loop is CASSSPATGLWETQYF. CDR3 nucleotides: TGTGCCAGCAGCTCACCCGCGACAGGGCTTTGGGAGACCCAGTACTTC.

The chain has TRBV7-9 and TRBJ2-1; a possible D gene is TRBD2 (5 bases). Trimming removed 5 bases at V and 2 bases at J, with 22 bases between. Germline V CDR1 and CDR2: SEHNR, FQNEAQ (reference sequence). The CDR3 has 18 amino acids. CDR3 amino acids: CASSVRRYEGNTYNEQFF. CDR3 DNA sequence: TGTGCCAGCAGCGTAAGGCGATATGAGGGAAATACCTACAATGAGCAGTTCTTC.

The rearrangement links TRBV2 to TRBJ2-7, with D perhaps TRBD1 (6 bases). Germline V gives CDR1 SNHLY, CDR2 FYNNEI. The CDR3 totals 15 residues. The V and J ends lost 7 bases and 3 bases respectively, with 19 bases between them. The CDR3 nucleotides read TGTGCCAGCACCGAAGGCCCACAGGGCGGCTACGAGCAGTACTTC. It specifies CASTEGPQGGYEQYF.